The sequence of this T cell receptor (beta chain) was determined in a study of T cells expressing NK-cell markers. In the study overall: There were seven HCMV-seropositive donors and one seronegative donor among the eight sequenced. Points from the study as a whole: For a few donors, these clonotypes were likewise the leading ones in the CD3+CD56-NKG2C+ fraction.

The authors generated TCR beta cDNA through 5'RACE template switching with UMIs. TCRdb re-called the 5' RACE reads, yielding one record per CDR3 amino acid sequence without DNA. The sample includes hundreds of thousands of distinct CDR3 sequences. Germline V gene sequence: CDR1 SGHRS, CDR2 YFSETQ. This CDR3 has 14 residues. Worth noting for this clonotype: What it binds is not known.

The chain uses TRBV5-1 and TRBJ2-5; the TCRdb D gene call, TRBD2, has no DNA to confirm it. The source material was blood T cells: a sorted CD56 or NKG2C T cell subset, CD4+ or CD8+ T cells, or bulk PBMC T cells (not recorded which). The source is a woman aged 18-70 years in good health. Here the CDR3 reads CASSRATSGETQYF.